A selection of T cell receptor beta chains follows, all from one sample in a study of CD8 T cells in ankylosing spondylitis. TCRdb called the 5' RACE reads again in MiXCR, with one record for every CDR3 protein. The table records 200,000 or so distinct CDR3 sequences, 18% of them present only once. The sequencing input was blood, either unsorted or a sorted T cell fraction (not recorded which). These TCRs come from a male donor aged 10 to 35 with ankylosing spondylitis or in good health (not recorded which). Each CDR3 is given with its conserved first and last residue. The D gene is left open where the match is weak. Clone size is given for some rows only: seen once, a few or many times, or a class if the clone is expanded.

TRBJ2-3	TRBD2	TRBV6-5	few	TGTGCCAGCAGCCGGGGGGGGCCAGATACGCAGTATTTT	CASSRGGPDTQYF
TRBJ2-7	.	TRBV7-8	few	TGTGCCAGCAGCTTAGGAAAGGGGGGCTACGAGCAGTACTTC	CASSLGKGGYEQYF
TRBJ2-1	TRBD1	TRBV27	many	TGTGCCAGCAGGTCAGGGGGCTTCGATGAGCAGTTCTTC	CASRSGGFDEQFF
TRBJ1-1	.	TRBV5-1	few	TGCGCCAGCAGACGACATTTCATGAACACTGAAGCTTTCTTT	CASRRHFMNTEAFF
TRBJ2-5	TRBD2	TRBV6-5	many	TGTGCCAGCAGTTACGGGACTAGACAGGAGACCCAGTACTTC	CASSYGTRQETQYF
TRBJ2-5	.	TRBV29-1	.	TGCAGCGAGACGGTAGACAGTGGAGAGACCCAGTACTTC	CSETVDSGETQYF
TRBJ2-5	TRBD2	TRBV12-3/TRBV12-4	.	TGTGCCAGCAGTTACGGCGGGAGTGACGAGACCCAGTACTTC	CASSYGGSDETQYF
TRBJ1-2	.	TRBV12-3/TRBV12-4	many	TGTGCCAGCAGACCAGACCCCGAAGGTAGTGGCTACACCTTC	CASRPDPEGSGYTF
TRBJ1-1	.	TRBV24-1	many	TGTGCCACCAGTGACCGGACGGGTGAAGCTTTCTTT	CATSDRTGEAFF
TRBJ2-1	.	TRBV10-3	.	TGTGCCATCGGACCAGGGGATGGAATCAATGAGCAGTTCTTC	CAIGPGDGINEQFF
TRBJ2-2	.	TRBV7-2	many	TGTGCCAGCAGCCGACAGGCGAACACCGGGGAGCTGTTTTTT	CASSRQANTGELFF
TRBJ2-5	.	TRBV24-1	many	TGTGCCACCAGTGATAAGACTAGCCAAGAGACCCAGTACTTC	CATSDKTSQETQYF
TRBJ2-7	TRBD1	TRBV30	.	TGTGCCTGGAATCGACAGGGTGCCTACGAGCAGTACTTC	CAWNRQGAYEQYF
TRBJ1-5	.	TRBV11-2	many	TGTGCCAGCAGCCACCCGGCGGGAGGCCCCCAGCATTTT	CASSHPAGGPQHF
TRBJ2-1	.	TRBV3-1	many	TGTGCCAGCAGCCAAGATGTGCAGATGGCTCCCAATGAGCAGTTCTTC	CASSQDVQMAPNEQFF
TRBJ2-3	.	TRBV12-3/TRBV12-4	many	TGTGCCAGCAGGTCCGGACGGGAAGATACGCAGTATTTT	CASRSGREDTQYF
TRBJ2-1	TRBD2	TRBV19	.	TGTGCCAGTAGTACCCAGACTAGCGGGGACAATGAGCAGTTCTTC	CASSTQTSGDNEQFF
TRBJ2-3	.	TRBV20-1	.	TGCAGTGCTAGGGGGAGCGCAGATACGCAGTATTTT	CSARGSADTQYF
TRBJ1-2	.	TRBV12-3/TRBV12-4	many	TGTGCCAGTTTAGGGGGGGCGAGTGGCTACACCTTC	CASLGGASGYTF
TRBJ2-3	TRBD2	TRBV6-5	.	TGTGCCAGCGGCAGCCTAGCGGGAGTTGGAGATACGCAGTATTTT	CASGSLAGVGDTQYF
TRBJ2-3	.	TRBV12-3/TRBV12-4	many	TGTGCCAGCAGTTTAGGGAAGGGGAAGGTCGTAGCAGATACGCAGTATTTT	CASSLGKGKVVADTQYF
TRBJ2-7	TRBD1	TRBV19	many	TGTGCCTCCTCGACTACCGGGACAGGGGTGAACGAGCAGTACTTC	CASSTTGTGVNEQYF
TRBJ1-1	.	TRBV20-1	many	TGCAGTGCTCACGGGGTGAACACTGAAGCTTTCTTT	CSAHGVNTEAFF
TRBJ2-1	.	TRBV6-5	many	TGTGCCAGCAGTTACTCTAGGCCAGACAATGAGCAGTTCTTC	CASSYSRPDNEQFF
TRBJ2-5	.	TRBV6-6	many	TGTGCCAGCAGTTACCGGTACCAAGAGACCCAGTACTTC	CASSYRYQETQYF
TRBJ1-1	.	TRBV20-1	many	TGCAGTGCTAGAAACACCTTCGACAGGCCAGTCGAAGCTTTCTTT	CSARNTFDRPVEAFF
TRBJ1-4	.	TRBV4-3	.	TGCGCCAGCAGCCAAGATATTAAGGGGATGGACGAAAAACTGTTTTTT	CASSQDIKGMDEKLFF
TRBJ1-5	.	TRBV14	many	TGTGCCAGCAGCCAAGATAGCCTTGCGCGGCCCCAGCATTTT	CASSQDSLARPQHF
TRBJ2-7	.	TRBV5-1	many	TGCGCCAGCAGTGGGGTTAGCTCCTACGAGCAGTACTTC	CASSGVSSYEQYF
TRBJ2-3	.	TRBV19	many	TGTGCCAGTAGTATACATGATACGCAGTATTTT	CASSIHDTQYF
TRBJ2-2	.	TRBV6-5	.	TGTGCCAGCAGAGCAGGCTCGCACACCGGGGAGCTGTTTTTT	CASRAGSHTGELFF
TRBJ2-5	.	TRBV5-1	many	TGCGCCAGCAGCCCGGACAGCCCCAACCAGACCCAGTACTTC	CASSPDSPNQTQYF
TRBJ1-1	TRBD1	TRBV18	many	TGTGCCAGCTCACCACTCGACAGGGTATGGGGGTACACTGAAGCTTTCTTT	CASSPLDRVWGYTEAFF
TRBJ2-2	.	TRBV2	many	TGTGCCAGCAGTGAATCAAGTCTGGTCACCGGGGAGCTGTTTTTT	CASSESSLVTGELFF
TRBJ2-1	.	TRBV25-1	many	TGTGCCAGCAGTGAACCTGGACCCGGTGAGCAGTTCTTC	CASSEPGPGEQFF
TRBJ2-3	.	TRBV27	many	TGTGCCAGCAGTGGCCCCGGTACGCAGTATTTT	CASSGPGTQYF
TRBJ2-1	TRBD2	TRBV5-1	many	TGCGCCAGCAGCTTGGTGACTAGCGGAGACAATGAGCAGTTCTTC	CASSLVTSGDNEQFF
TRBJ2-5	TRBD1	TRBV5-1	many	TGCGCCAGCAGCTACTACACAGGGGTGGGCGAGACCCAGTACTTC	CASSYYTGVGETQYF
TRBJ1-1	.	TRBV27	many	TGTGCCAGCAGCCTCCGGGTCTCGTCGGCCACTGAAGCTTTCTTT	CASSLRVSSATEAFF
TRBJ2-1	.	TRBV11-3	many	TGTGCCAGCAGCTGGGGGCGGGGCACGGATGAGCAGTTCTTC	CASSWGRGTDEQFF
TRBJ2-2	.	TRBV7-3	.	TGTGCCAGCAGCTCCATTTTACCGACCGGGGAGCTGTTTTTT	CASSSILPTGELFF
TRBJ1-6	.	TRBV7-2	many	TGTGCCAGCAGCTTAAGGTCTAATTCACCCCTCCACTTT	CASSLRSNSPLHF
TRBJ2-5	TRBD1	TRBV5-1	many	TGCGCCAGCAGCTGGGGGATCGCCGGGACAGGGTTTGGGGAGACCCAGTACTTC	CASSWGIAGTGFGETQYF
TRBJ1-1	TRBD1	TRBV14	many	TGTGCCAGCAGCACTCGGACAGGAAGGGACACTGAAGCTTTCTTT	CASSTRTGRDTEAFF
TRBJ2-3	TRBD1	TRBV29-1	.	TGCAGCTCCTGGACAGGGCTCGCAGATACGCAGTATTTT	CSSWTGLADTQYF
TRBJ2-7	TRBD2	TRBV3-1	many	TGTGCCAGCAGCCAAGGAACTAGCGGGACAAGCTACGAGCAGTACTTC	CASSQGTSGTSYEQYF
TRBJ1-1	.	TRBV29-1	many	TGCAGCGTTGTTTATCGAGGCAGGCAGAACACTGAAGCTTTCTTT	CSVVYRGRQNTEAFF
TRBJ2-1	TRBD2	TRBV11-3	.	TGTGCCAGCAGCATGGGAGGGACGCCCGTCCGCTCCTACAATGAGCAGTTCTTC	CASSMGGTPVRSYNEQFF
TRBJ2-7	.	TRBV20-1	.	TGCAGTGCTAGGCGCCTGGAGCAGTACTTC	CSARRLEQYF
TRBJ2-7	.	TRBV5-1	many	TGCGCCAGCAGCTCGATATACGAGCAGTACTTC	CASSSIYEQYF
TRBJ1-1	.	TRBV4-3	many	TGCGCCAGCAGCCAAGGCGTACGGGCCTACTTT	CASSQGVRAYF
TRBJ1-5	TRBD1	TRBV5-1	many	TGCGCCAGCAGGCTAGGACAGGGGGCTTCTTACTCCAATCAGCCCCAGCATTTT	CASRLGQGASYSNQPQHF
TRBJ2-5	TRBD1	TRBV18	many	TGTGCCAGCTCACCCGACAGGGGGCGCGGAGAGACCCAGTACTTC	CASSPDRGRGETQYF
TRBJ2-2	TRBD2	TRBV24-1	many	TGTGCCACCACTAGCGGGAGCAACACCGGGGAGCTGTTTTTT	CATTSGSNTGELFF
TRBJ2-5	TRBD2	TRBV12-3/TRBV12-4	.	TGTGCCAGCAGTCTCGGGACGCGGGAGGGCCAAGAGACCCAGTACTTC	CASSLGTREGQETQYF
TRBJ1-1	.	TRBV5-5	.	TGTGCCAGCAGCAGAGGGACATTCGGAGAAACTGAAGCTTTCTTT	CASSRGTFGETEAFF
TRBJ1-3	.	TRBV7-2	.	TGTGCCAGCAGCTGGACGGCGTCCTCTGGAAACACCATATATTTT	CASSWTASSGNTIYF
TRBJ2-1	TRBD2	TRBV20-1	.	TGCAGTGCTAGCCCACTAGCGGCCTACAATGAGCAGTTCTTC	CSASPLAAYNEQFF